This TCR beta chain comes out of a study of OX40 agonist ivuxolimab in advanced cancers. Assay used: immunoSEQ multiplex PCR; TCRdb lists only in-frame clones, some missing. Of approximately 82,000 clones in the sample, about nine tenths are singletons; the top ten hold about 4%. V lost 6 bases to trimming and J lost 0 bases, with 9 bases between them. CDR1 is MNHNS and CDR2 is SASEGT in the germline V gene. CDR3 size: 15 residues. The receptor comes from an adult with an advanced solid tumor such as melanoma, head and neck, liver or kidney cancer. The sample consisted of CD4+ or CD8+ T cells sorted from blood, taken in a trial of the OX40 agonist ivuxolimab. The chain recombines TRBV6-1 with TRBJ2-6; D is ambiguous. CDR3 region: CASSLSLSGANVLTF. The CDR3, as DNA: TGTGCCAGCAGCTTAAGTCTCTCTGGGGCCAACGTCCTGACTTTC.